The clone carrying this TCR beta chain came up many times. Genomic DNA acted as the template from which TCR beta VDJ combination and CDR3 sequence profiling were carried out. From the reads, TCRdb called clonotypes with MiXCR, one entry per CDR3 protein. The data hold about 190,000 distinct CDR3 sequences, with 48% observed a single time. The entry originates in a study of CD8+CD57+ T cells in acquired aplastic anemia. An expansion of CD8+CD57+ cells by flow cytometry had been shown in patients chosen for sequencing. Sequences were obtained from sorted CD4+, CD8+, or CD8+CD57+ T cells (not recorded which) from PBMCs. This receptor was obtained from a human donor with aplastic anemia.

CDR3 nucleotide sequence: TGTGCCAGTAGTAAATCTTGGACTAGCGGGAGCTCCCGATACGAGCAGTACTTC. It encodes CASSKSWTSGSSRYEQYF. V usage is TRBV19 and J usage is TRBJ2-7, with 13 positions matching TRBD2. The CDR3 consists of 18 residues. Germline V gene sequence: CDR1 LNHDA, CDR2 SQIVND (reference sequence). The ends lost 4 bases at V and 4 bases at J; junction bases unmatched: 13.